The 30 T cell receptor beta chains below were found in one sample sequenced in a study of cytomegalovirus exposure and HLA in healthy donors (dated by TCRdb to 2017 to 2019). The method behind the library was the immunoSEQ multiplex PCR assay. A mixture of 60 forward primers for TCR Vbeta segments and 13 reverse primers for TCR Jbeta segments was used in the multiplex PCR. As stored in TCRdb, this immuneACCESS dataset retains in-frame rearrangements with V and J assigned. A fraction of the clones does not appear; measured against another copy, unresolved V genes explain less than half of the discrepancy, and the remainder lacks a known reason. In this sample the table shows about 160,000 clones, 70% to 80% of which occur a single time. The ten largest clones capture 5% to 6.5% of the sample. Specimen: PBMCs. The receptors derive from a man aged 45-65 years in good health and CMV-seropositive.

The chain combines TRBV11-1 with TRBJ2-3; 7 bases align to TRBD1. This CDR3 comprises 15 residues. J lost 2 bases, V lost 4 bases, and 6 bases had no gene match. Germline V lookup: CDR1 SGHAT, CDR2 FQDESV (reference sequence). This CDR3 reads CASSWTGTHTDTQYF. CDR3 bases: TGTGCCAGCAGCTGGACAGGTACACACACAGATACGCAGTATTTT. The whole variable domain, filled in from reference TRBV11-1 and TRBJ2-3, reads EAEVAQSPRYKITEKSQAVAFWCDPISGHATLYWYRQILGQGPELLVQFQDESVVDDSQLPKDRFSAERLKGVDSTLKIQPAELGDSAMYLCASSWTGTHTDTQYFGPGTRLTVL.

This clone was recorded a few times. The chain links TRBV5-1 to TRBJ1-1; D unclear. The V gene's germline CDR1 is SGHRS and CDR2 YFSETQ. Trimming removed 2 bases at V and 7 bases at J, with 9 bases between. This CDR3 comprises 12 residues. The CDR3 nucleotides are TGCGCCAGCAGCTTCAACGAGGGTGAAGCTTTCTTT. Protein: CASSFNEGEAFF.

The rearrangement joins TRBV19 to TRBJ2-3; 8 nucleotides line up with TRBD1. Trimming took 6 bases from V and 3 from J; bases not matched to a gene: 5. The germline CDR1 and CDR2 sequences are LNHDA and SQIVND (reference sequence). This CDR3 has 14 amino acids. CDR3 DNA: TGTGCCAGTAGCAAGGGACAGGTTACAGATACGCAGTATTTT. Protein product: CASSKGQVTDTQYF.

This rearrangement joins TRBV14 to TRBJ2-7; D might be TRBD2 (7 bases). This CDR3 is 16 amino acids long. Germline values: CDR1 SGHDN, CDR2 FVKESK. V was pared by 1 base and J by 4 bases, with 17 bases between. In nucleotides, the CDR3 is TGTGCCAGCAGCCAAGGATCGGGGGGCAGTCGGTACGAGCAGTACTTC. Translating it yields CASSQGSGGSRYEQYF.

The chain employs TRBV9 and TRBJ1-4; TRBD1 matches at 8 bases. V trimming: 0 bases; J trimming: 7 bases; junction bases outside the gene matches: 8. This CDR3 spans 16 amino acids. Germline lookup yields CDR1 SGDLS and CDR2 YYNGEE. Written as DNA, the CDR3 is TGTGCCAGCAGCGTAGAGACAGGGGTATTAGGTGAAAAACTGTTTTTT. Protein product: CASSVETGVLGEKLFF.

The CDR3, as DNA: TGCGCCAGCAGTGAGAGCGATGAGCAGTTCTTC. This gives the protein CASSESDEQFF. The V gene is TRBV10-2, the J gene TRBJ2-1; the D is unclear. There are 11 residues in the CDR3. V was shortened by 2 bases and J by 8 bases, with 4 bases between the two germline ends. From germline, CDR1 is WSHSY and CDR2 SAAADI.

This clone was counted only a few times. The chain couples TRBV4-1 to TRBJ2-3, with 7 bases that match TRBD2. V lost 1 base to trimming and J lost 5 bases; unmatched junction nucleotides: 12. The germline V gene encodes CDR1 MGHRA and CDR2 YSYEKL. This CDR3 has 17 amino acids. Here the CDR3 DNA reads TGCGCCAGCAGCCAAGGGTCATCGCGGGAGTTGAGAGATACGCAGTATTTT. Protein product: CASSQGSSRELRDTQYF.

The chain joins TRBV9 to TRBJ2-1; 11 positions match TRBD1. V gave up 3 bases and J gave up 6 bases; unmatched junction bases: 5. Looked up from germline, CDR1 is SGDLS and CDR2 is YYNGEE. The CDR3 consists of 15 residues. The CDR3 DNA reads TGTGCCAGCAGCGCAAAGGGGACAGGGGGCAATGAGCAGTTCTTC. Translated: CASSAKGTGGNEQFF.

The chain employs TRBV10-1 and TRBJ2-1; TRBD2 matches 9 bases. Germline V gene data show CDR1 as WNHNN and CDR2 as SYGVQD (reference sequence). CDR3 length: 17 amino acids. V trimming: 7 bases; J trimming: 8 bases; junction bases outside the gene matches: 18. The CDR3 DNA reads TGCGCCAGCACCACAAGGGTAGCGGGAGAGCCTTCGGATGAGCAGTTCTTC. Translating it yields CASTTRVAGEPSDEQFF.

As to this clone: One junction end disagrees with the germline gene, perhaps due to a read error. The chain joins TRBV7-9 to TRBJ2-1; D is unresolved. The V gene's germline CDR1 is SEHNR and CDR2 FQNEAQ (reference sequence). The CDR3 spans 14 residues. CDR3 loop: CSSSLGYSSNEQFF. CDR3 in DNA: TGTTCCAGCAGCTTAGGTTATTCTAGCAATGAGCAGTTCTTC.

The V call is TRBV28, the J call TRBJ2-2; 7 bases fit TRBD2. Germline V gene lookup returns CDR1 MDHEN and CDR2 SYDVKM. V shed 10 bases, J shed 5 bases, and the junction held 10 bases outside the gene matches. This CDR3 is 14 amino acids long. The CDR3, as DNA: TGTGCCACCCCGAGAGGGAGGGGTACCGGGGAGCTGTTTTTT. It specifies CATPRGRGTGELFF.

The chain carries TRBV21-1 and TRBJ2-7; TRBD1, as called in the table, went unchecked against the DNA. TRBV21-1 is noted as a pseudogene. This CDR3 is 14 amino acids long. CDR3 sequence: CASSKGQGYYEQYF. DNA for the CDR3: TGTGCCAGCAGCAAGGGGCAGGGGTACTACGAGCAGTACTTC.

The V gene is TRBV25-1, the J gene TRBJ1-6; D unresolved. This CDR3 is built from 14 residues. V gave up 4 bases and J gave up 9 bases, with 13 bases separating them. CDR1 is MGHDK, CDR2 SYGVNS, per germline. Written as DNA, the CDR3 is TGTGCCAGCAGTGTCCATGCTCCAGGTTCACCCCTCCACTTT. This translates into CASSVHAPGSPLHF.

This chain connects TRBV29-1 to TRBJ2-1, with a possible D match to TRBD1 (6 bases). CDR3 length equals 13 residues. Germline CDR1 reads SQVTM; CDR2 reads ANQGSEA. Trimming took off 2 bases at V and 1 base at J, with 6 bases between the two ends. The CDR3 DNA follows: TGCAGCGTTGAACAGGGGTCCTACAATGAGCAGTTCTTC. It encodes CSVEQGSYNEQFF.

The chain combines TRBV28 with TRBJ2-1, with a weak D call TRBD2 (5 bases). The germline V gene has CDR1 MDHEN and CDR2 SYDVKM. Trimming left V 3 bases short and J 7 bases short, with 22 bases between. CDR3 length: 17 residues. CDR3 DNA sequence: TGTGCCAGCAGTTTCTTATATCGCGGGCTATTGGGGAATGAGCAGTTCTTC. It translates to CASSFLYRGLLGNEQFF.

The rearrangement links TRBV5-8 to TRBJ1-1, with 9 bases aligning to TRBD1. V shed 3 bases and J 11 bases; nucleotides not matched to a gene: 2. There are 11 residues in the CDR3. Germline assignment: CDR1 SGHTS and CDR2 YDEGEE. CDR3 loop: CASSSDRGAFF. DNA for the CDR3: TGTGCCAGCAGCTCTGACAGGGGGGCTTTCTTT.

V gene TRBV7-9 combines with J gene TRBJ2-4; 7 bases align to TRBD1. Germline assignment: CDR1 SEHNR and CDR2 FQNEAQ (reference sequence). The CDR3 contains 17 residues. The J segment lost 0 bases and the V segment lost 5 bases, leaving 10 bases of the junction unmatched. CDR3 protein: CASSPTGDLLAKNIQYF. As DNA, the CDR3 is TGTGCCAGCAGCCCTACAGGGGATTTACTAGCCAAAAACATTCAGTACTTC.

In its sample, this clone was seen once. The same CDR3 also results from other DNA sequences found in this sample. The rearrangement joins TRBV11-3 to TRBJ2-3, with 10 nucleotides matching TRBD2. The germline CDR1 and CDR2 sequences are SGHNT and YENEEA. The trim removed 5 bases at V and 1 base at J, leaving 3 bases unmatched. The CDR3 contains 15 residues. The CDR3 region has the DNA TGTGCCAGCAGCCCCGGGACTAGCGGCACAGATACGCAGTATTTT. Amino acids: CASSPGTSGTDTQYF.

The chain couples TRBV19 to TRBJ1-1, with 8 nucleotides matching TRBD1. The trim removed 7 bases at V and 4 bases at J, leaving 5 bases unmatched. The CDR3 runs 13 residues. Germline CDR1 and CDR2: LNHDA and SQIVND (reference sequence). CDR3 in amino acids: CASTVTGGTEAFF. CDR3 DNA sequence: TGTGCCAGTACCGTCACAGGGGGCACTGAAGCTTTCTTT.

This clone has more than one count but fewer than ten. One end of the junction does not line up with germline, which may come from a read error. J is TRBJ1-4 and V is TRBV7-9, with 7 bases aligning to TRBD1. The CDR3 contains 16 residues. Germline-derived CDR1 and CDR2 are SEHNR and FQNEAQ (reference sequence). CDR3 bases: TGTTCCAGCAGCCCGCCCTACCGGGACAGAAATGAAAAACTGTTTTTT. The encoded protein is CSSSPPYRDRNEKLFF.

The chain joins TRBV2 to TRBJ2-1; 8 bases are a match to TRBD2. The V and J ends lost 3 bases and 8 bases, in that order; junction bases with no gene match: 12. The germline V gene has CDR1 SNHLY and CDR2 FYNNEI. This CDR3 comprises 16 residues. CDR3 in DNA: TGTGCCAGCAGTGACACGGGGCTAGCGGGCCTCGATGAGCAGTTCTTC. Its translation: CASSDTGLAGLDEQFF.

The gene calls are TRBV11-3 and TRBJ2-1; 9 bases map to TRBD2. V shed 4 bases and J 0 bases; nucleotides not matched to a gene: 4. This CDR3 region has 16 residues. CDR1 is SGHNT, CDR2 YENEEA, per germline. The chain's CDR3 is CASSSRSGSSYNEQFF. CDR3 sequence (DNA): TGTGCCAGCAGCTCCCGTAGCGGGAGCTCCTACAATGAGCAGTTCTTC.

This clone was counted only a few times. The rearrangement uses TRBV5-6 and TRBJ1-3, with D possibly being TRBD1 (6 bases). There are 14 residues in the CDR3. V lost 1 base and J 2 bases, leaving 7 bases between the germline ends. CDR1 SGHDT and CDR2 YYEEEE come from the germline V gene. The CDR3 sequence: CASSLKGAGNTIYF. The CDR3 DNA reads TGTGCCAGCAGCTTGAAGGGGGCTGGAAACACCATATATTTT.

The CDR3 loop reads CASSIPAGYGYTF. In DNA, the CDR3 is TGTGCCAGTAGTATACCTGCGGGCTATGGCTACACCTTC. The chain combines TRBV19 with TRBJ1-2; no clear D gene. Deletions cut 2 bases from V and 4 bases from J, with 8 bases between. There are 13 residues in the CDR3. Germline loops: CDR1 LNHDA, CDR2 SQIVND (reference sequence).

This clone was counted between two and nine times. The J gene is TRBJ2-1, the V gene TRBV7-2; 11 bases fit TRBD2. V was clipped by 5 bases and J by 8 bases; unmatched bases: 11. The CDR3 is made up of 16 amino acids. The germline gives CDR1 SGHTA, CDR2 FQGNSA. Written as DNA, the CDR3 is TGTGCCAGCAGCCAGATAGGGACTAGCGGAAGGGATGAGCAGTTCTTC. Its protein product is CASSQIGTSGRDEQFF.

V gene TRBV5-4 combines with J gene TRBJ2-5; 7 bases are a match to TRBD2. Germline V CDR1 and CDR2: SGHNT, YYREEE (reference sequence). V trimming: 4 bases; J trimming: 5 bases; junction bases outside the gene matches: 8. The CDR3 is 14 amino acids. The CDR3, as DNA: TGTGCCAGCAGCGACGGGGGGAAGTGGGAGACCCAGTACTTC. Translation: CASSDGGKWETQYF.

The chain is built from TRBV14 and TRBJ2-3, with D possibly matching TRBD2 (5 bases). Per germline, CDR1 SGHDN and CDR2 FVKESK. Trimming removed 8 bases at V and 0 bases at J, with 15 bases between. This CDR3 region has 15 residues. The CDR3 nucleotides read TGTGCCAGCTCGAGTCCGACTACTAGCACAGATACGCAGTATTTT. This translates into CASSSPTTSTDTQYF.

V usage is TRBV29-1 and J usage is TRBJ1-2; D is perhaps TRBD1 (5 bases). This CDR3 has 12 residues. Germline lookup yields CDR1 SQVTM and CDR2 ANQGSEA. Deletions cut 3 bases from V and 8 bases from J, with 13 bases between. CDR3 amino acids: CSVETTVEGYTF. DNA of the CDR3: TGCAGCGTTGAGACGACAGTGGAGGGCTACACCTTC.

A few counts support this clone. J is TRBJ2-6 and V is TRBV9; the D is unclear. This CDR3 contains 14 residues. Germline V CDR1 and CDR2: SGDLS, YYNGEE. Trimming took off 2 bases at V and 0 bases at J, with 3 bases between the two ends. CDR3 coding DNA: TGTGCCAGCAGCGTCCTCTCTGGGGCCAACGTCCTGACTTTC. It codes for CASSVLSGANVLTF. Complete variable domain (other parts from reference TRBV9 and TRBJ2-6): DSGVTQTPKHLITATGQRVTLRCSPRSGDLSVYWYQQSLDQGLQFLIQYYNGEERAKGNILERFSAQQFPDLHSELNLSSLELGDSALYFCASSVLSGANVLTFGAGSRLTVL.

V is TRBV29-1 and J is TRBJ1-3, with D uncertain. V gave up 1 base and J gave up 4 bases, with 14 bases separating them. Germline CDR1 and CDR2: SQVTM and ANQGSEA. CDR3 size: 15 residues. The CDR3 reads CSVEGQEVGGNTIYF. CDR3 DNA: TGCAGCGTTGAAGGGCAAGAGGTTGGCGGAAACACCATATATTTT. Variable domain in full (rest from reference TRBV29-1 and TRBJ1-3): SAVISQKPSRDICQRGTSLTIQCQVDSQVTMMFWYRQQPGQSLTLIATANQGSEATYESGFVIDKFPISRPNLTFSTLTVSNMSPEDSSIYLCSVEGQEVGGNTIYFGEGSWLTVV.